The text below deals with one TCR beta chain. The antigen is not known. Produced via immunoSEQ multiplex PCR; TCRdb's table is partial and in-frame only. The table records around 74,000 clones, around 92% of them present only once. The data originate from a study of OX40 agonist ivuxolimab in advanced cancers. The CDR3 is 14 residues long. Trimming at V came to 7 bases and at J to 2 bases, leaving 5 bases not matched to a gene. Germline V gene sequence: CDR1 ENHRY, CDR2 SYGVKD. Study-wide findings and caveats: Patients with a partial response at 0.1-3.0 mg/kg had among the lowest clonal expansion.

The chain combines TRBV10-3 with TRBJ2-7; 10 nucleotides line up with TRBD1. This specimen consisted of CD4+ or CD8+ T cells sorted from blood, obtained in a trial of the OX40 agonist ivuxolimab. This receptor was identified in an adult with an advanced solid tumor such as melanoma, head and neck, liver or kidney cancer. The CDR3 region is CAITRTGGPYEQYF. In DNA form, the CDR3 reads TGTGCCATCACCCGGACAGGGGGGCCCTACGAGCAGTACTTC.